A single TCR beta chain is shown here with its context. What it binds is not known. V was cut by 5 bases and J by 2 bases, with 17 bases left in between. Per the germline V gene, CDR1 is LNHNV and CDR2 is YYDKDF (reference sequence). This CDR3 has 16 residues. This sample stems from a study of T-cell reconstitution after alpha-beta-depleted transplantation in children. General study results and limits: It was newly produced T cells that mostly accounted for T-cell counts and diversity one year after transplant.

The TCRbeta library incorporated unique molecular identifiers. TCRdb reprocessed the PCR reads with MiXCR, giving one entry per CDR3 protein. This sample has hundreds of thousands of distinct CDR3 sequences, with roughly 16% found just once. The receptor was derived from a boy in the first two years of life who had a stem cell transplant for Wiskott-Aldrich syndrome, so the T cells may come from the graft donor. This rearrangement joins TRBV15 to TRBJ2-3, with D tentatively TRBD2 (6 bases). Sequencing used PBMCs, mostly from graft donor cells, obtained 360 days after TCRalphabeta/CD19-depleted stem cell transplant. The CDR3 region has the DNA TGTGCCACCAGCGCCCCGACTAGAAGATCCACAGATACGCAGTATTTT. It yields the protein CATSAPTRRSTDTQYF.